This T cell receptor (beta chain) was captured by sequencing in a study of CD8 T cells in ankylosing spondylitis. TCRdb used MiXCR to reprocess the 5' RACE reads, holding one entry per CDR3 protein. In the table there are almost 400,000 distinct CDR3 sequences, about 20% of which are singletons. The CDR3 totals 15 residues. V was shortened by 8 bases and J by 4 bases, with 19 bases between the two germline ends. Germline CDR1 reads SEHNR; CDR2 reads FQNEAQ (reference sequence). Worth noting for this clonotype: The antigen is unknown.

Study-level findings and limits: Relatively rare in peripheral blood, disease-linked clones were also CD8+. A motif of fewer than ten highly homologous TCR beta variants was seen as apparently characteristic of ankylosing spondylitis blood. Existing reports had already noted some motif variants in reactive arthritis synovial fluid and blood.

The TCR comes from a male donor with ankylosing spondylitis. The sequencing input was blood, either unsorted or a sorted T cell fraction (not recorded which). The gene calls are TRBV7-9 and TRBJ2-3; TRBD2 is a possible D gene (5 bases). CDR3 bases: TGTGCCAGCGGACGAGTGGGAGCACACCCAGATACGCAGTATTTT. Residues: CASGRVGAHPDTQYF.